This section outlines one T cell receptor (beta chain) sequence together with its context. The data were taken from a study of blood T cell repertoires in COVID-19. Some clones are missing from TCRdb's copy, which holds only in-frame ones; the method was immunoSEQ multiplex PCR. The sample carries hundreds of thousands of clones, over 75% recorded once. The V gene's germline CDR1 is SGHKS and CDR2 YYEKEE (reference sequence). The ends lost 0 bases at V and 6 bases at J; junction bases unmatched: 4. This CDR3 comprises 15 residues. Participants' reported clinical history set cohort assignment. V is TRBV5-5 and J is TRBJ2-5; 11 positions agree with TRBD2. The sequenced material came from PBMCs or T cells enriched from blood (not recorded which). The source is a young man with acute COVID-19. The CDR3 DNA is TGTGCCAGCAGCTTGGCTAGCGGGGGGCGGCAGACCCAGTACTTC. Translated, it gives CASSLASGGRQTQYF.